One and the same sample provided the 29 T cell receptor beta chains below, sequenced in a study of regulatory T cells in long-lasting Graves disease. Specified time point: newly diagnosed GD, antithyroid drugs for less than 3 months. The TCR library used RNA extracted from PBMCs. To make TCR beta libraries, researchers used iRepertoire HTBI primers and Arm-PCR of CDR3 regions. One entry per CDR3 protein results from TCRdb running MiXCR on the multiplex PCR reads. The sample consists of about 560,000 distinct CDR3 sequences, more than 15% of them appearing once. These records were also assigned to another study, of T cells in Graves' hyperthyroidism and ophthalmopathy.

Source: peripheral blood mononuclear cells (PBMCs), taken at new diagnosis, from a patient treated with antithyroid drugs. The receptors come from a man younger than 35 with Graves disease.

The genes are TRBV6-2 or TRBV6-3 and TRBJ2-1; 8 bases match TRBD1. The CDR3 is 15 residues long. After removal of 6 bases from V and 13 bases from J, the junction contained 17 bases not matched to a gene. Germline V gene lookup returns CDR1 MNHEY and CDR2 SVGEGT. For the CDR3, the DNA is TGTGCCAGCAGCCTAACGGACAGGGCGGGATTAGGCCAGTTCTTC. This encodes CASSLTDRAGLGQFF.

The chain carries TRBV28 and TRBJ1-1; 10 bases match TRBD1. V shed 4 bases and J 0 bases; nucleotides not matched to a gene: 5. This CDR3 has 16 residues. Per the germline V gene, CDR1 is MDHEN and CDR2 is SYDVKM. CDR3 DNA: TGTGCCAGCAGTTCGACAGGGGGCGAGGTGAACACTGAAGCTTTCTTT. Its translation is CASSSTGGEVNTEAFF.

This clonotype has a handful of counts. V and J are TRBV5-1 and TRBJ2-5; 11 nucleotides line up with TRBD2. Germline values: CDR1 SGHRS, CDR2 YFSETQ. This CDR3 region has 16 residues. J lost 0 bases, V lost 1 base, and 2 bases had no gene match. The CDR3 DNA reads TGCGCCAGCAGCTTGATGGGACTAGCGGACCAAGAGACCCAGTACTTC. This codes for CASSLMGLADQETQYF.

This clonotype was seen only once. The J gene is TRBJ2-3, the V gene TRBV7-2; D is undetermined. The end of the DNA aligns better with TRBJ1-1, so the J call may be wrong. CDR1 SGHTA and CDR2 FQGNSA come from the germline V gene. This CDR3 contains 15 residues. The CDR3 DNA sequence: TGTGCCAGCAGCTTATCCGGGAGTAGTGGCTCTGAAGCTTTCTTT. Its translation: CASSLSGSSGSEAFF.

This chain connects TRBV28 to TRBJ2-1; D call uncertain. The CDR3 is 15 amino acids. Trimming left V 2 bases short and J 8 bases short, with 16 bases between. Per the germline V gene, CDR1 is MDHEN and CDR2 is SYDVKM. The CDR3 DNA is TGTGCCAGCAGTTTACAAGGGCAGGTCGGCGATGAGCAGTTCTTC. Protein sequence: CASSLQGQVGDEQFF.

V usage is TRBV6-2 or TRBV6-3 and J usage is TRBJ2-6, with TRBD2 matching over 10 bases. After removal of 5 bases from V and 1 base from J, the junction contained 11 bases not matched to a gene. Germline CDR1 is MNHEY and CDR2 is SVGEGT. The CDR3 is 19 amino acids. The CDR3 nucleotides are TGTGCCAGCAGTCACCAACTAGCGGGGATTATTTCTGGGGCCAACGTCCTGACTTTC. Residues: CASSHQLAGIISGANVLTF.

The J gene is TRBJ2-1, the V gene TRBV5-1; tentative D call: TRBD2 (5 bases). The CDR3 contains 14 residues. Trimming stripped 0 bases from V and 8 bases from J, with 12 bases between. Germline V gene data show CDR1 as SGHRS and CDR2 as YFSETQ. The CDR3 DNA reads as TGCGCCAGCAGCTTGGAGGCGGGTTCGGATGAGCAGTTCTTC. Its translation: CASSLEAGSDEQFF.

J is TRBJ2-4 and V is TRBV20-1; TRBD2 agrees at 8 bases. CDR1 is DFQATT and CDR2 is SNEGSKA in the germline V gene (reference sequence). J gave up 9 bases and V 0 bases, and 16 bases lay outside the gene matches. The CDR3 has 17 residues. The DNA of the CDR3 is TGCAGTGCTAGAGAACGGCTAGCGGGCCCTATGTCGACCATTCAGTACTTC. Translated: CSARERLAGPMSTIQYF.

This sequence joins TRBV5-1 and TRBJ1-2; the match to TRBD1 covers 7 bases. Germline values: CDR1 SGHRS, CDR2 YFSETQ. The CDR3 is 13 amino acids. The V and J ends lost 1 base and 6 bases, in that order; junction bases with no gene match: 3. The CDR3 loop reads CASSLSGGHGYTF. The DNA of the CDR3 is TGCGCCAGCAGCTTGTCAGGGGGACATGGCTACACCTTC.

This clonotype was seen a handful of times. The chain employs TRBV9 and TRBJ2-2; D is ambiguous. Between the trimmed V and J ends, which lost 0 bases and 7 bases, there was a span of 7 bases. Germline CDR1 is SGDLS and CDR2 is YYNGEE. The CDR3 covers 13 residues. CDR3 bases: TGTGCCAGCAGCGTAGGTCCCGGCGGGGAGCTGTTTTTT. Its protein product is CASSVGPGGELFF.

In this sample, this clonotype turned up many times. The chain recombines TRBV20-1 with TRBJ1-1; weak D call: TRBD1 (5 bases). The CDR3 is 14 residues long. V was cut by 6 bases and J by 1 base, with 15 bases left in between. Germline CDR1 DFQATT, CDR2 SNEGSKA (reference sequence). In DNA, the CDR3 is TGCAGTGCAAGGCGGCAGGGTGGGAACACTGAAGCTTTCTTT. Translating gives CSARRQGGNTEAFF.

This chain links TRBV5-1 with TRBJ2-7; 7 bases match TRBD2. The germline gives CDR1 SGHRS, CDR2 YFSETQ. The CDR3 has 15 residues. The V and J ends lost 2 bases and 1 base, in that order; junction bases with no gene match: 6. In DNA form, the CDR3 reads TGCGCCAGCAGCTTTAGGCTAGCGGAGTCCTACGAGCAGTACTTC. It translates to CASSFRLAESYEQYF. The full variable domain, with the rest looked up from reference TRBV5-1 and TRBJ2-7, is KAGVTQTPRYLIKTRGQQVTLSCSPISGHRSVSWYQQTPGQGLQFLFEYFSETQRNKGNFPGRFSGRQFSNSRSEMNVSTLELGDSALYLCASSFRLAESYEQYFGPGTRLTVT.

At least ten counts were recorded for this clonotype. J is TRBJ2-7 and V is TRBV3-1; 7 bases agree with TRBD2. Germline assignment: CDR1 LGHDT and CDR2 YNNKEL (reference sequence). The CDR3 has 14 residues. V lost 1 base and J lost 6; bases outside the gene matches: 6. The CDR3 DNA sequence: TGTGCCAGCAGCCAAGGGACTAGTACTGGCGAGCAGTACTTC. Residues: CASSQGTSTGEQYF.

At least ten counts were recorded for this clonotype. The chain recombines TRBV20-1 with TRBJ2-3; tentative D call: TRBD2 (6 bases). The CDR3 has 14 amino acids. Germline V gene lookup returns CDR1 DFQATT and CDR2 SNEGSKA (reference sequence). The V gene lost 6 bases and the J gene lost 0 bases, with 13 bases spanning the gap. The CDR3 DNA reads as TGCAGTGCGCCCCCGGCGGGAAGCACAGATACGCAGTATTTT. Its translation: CSAPPAGSTDTQYF.

This chain links TRBV27 with TRBJ1-5, with D unresolved. Germline lookup yields CDR1 MNHEY and CDR2 SMNVEV (reference sequence). There are 15 residues in the CDR3. V was cut by 8 bases and J by 0 bases, with 14 bases left in between. CDR3 sequence: CASHDRGYSNQPQHF. CDR3 nucleotide sequence: TGTGCCAGCCACGACCGGGGATATAGCAATCAGCCCCAGCATTTT.

The chain couples TRBV20-1 to TRBJ2-1; D unclear. CDR1 and CDR2 from the germline V gene are DFQATT and SNEGSKA (reference sequence). V gave up 6 bases and J gave up 7 bases, with 7 bases separating them. The CDR3 contains 10 residues. In DNA form, the CDR3 reads TGCAGTGCCAGCCGTAATGAGCAGTTCTTC. Residues: CSASRNEQFF.

This clonotype was picked up a small number of times. J is TRBJ2-5 and V is TRBV10-3; TRBD1 aligns across 9 bases. CDR3 size: 14 residues. Trimming took 5 bases from V and 2 from J; bases not matched to a gene: 3. Germline CDR1 reads ENHRY; CDR2 reads SYGVKD. CDR3 region: CAISPGQGQETQYF. As DNA, the CDR3 is TGTGCCATCAGTCCGGGACAGGGACAAGAGACCCAGTACTTC.

In this sample, this clonotype turned up many times. This chain joins TRBV7-9 and TRBJ2-1, with TRBD2 identical over 11 bases. CDR1 SEHNR and CDR2 FQNEAQ come from the germline V gene (reference sequence). The trim removed 5 bases at V and 4 bases at J, leaving 7 bases unmatched. This CDR3 contains 16 residues. The CDR3 loop reads CASSTPTSGKYNEQFF. CDR3 DNA sequence: TGTGCCAGCAGCACCCCGACTAGCGGGAAATACAATGAGCAGTTCTTC. The full variable domain, rest sourced from reference TRBV7-9 and TRBJ2-1, is DTGVSQNPRHKITKRGQNVTFRCDPISEHNRLYWYRQTLGQGPEFLTYFQNEAQLEKSRLLSDRFSAERPKGSFSTLEIQRTEQGDSAMYLCASSTPTSGKYNEQFFGPGTRLTVL.

The sample holds many counts of this clonotype. The chain carries TRBV30 and TRBJ2-1; maybe TRBD2 (5 bases). V lost 6 bases and J 4 bases, leaving 10 bases between the germline ends. Germline loops: CDR1 GTSNPN, CDR2 SVGIG (reference sequence). The CDR3 contains 12 residues. Here the CDR3 DNA reads TGTGCCTGCCGGGATTCATACAATGAGCAGTTCTTC. Its protein is CACRDSYNEQFF.

This clonotype has just one count. J is TRBJ2-7 and V is TRBV6-2 or TRBV6-3; D is possibly TRBD2 (6 bases). The V and J ends lost 4 bases and 6 bases respectively, with 16 bases between them. The CDR3 has 14 residues. Germline CDR1 and CDR2: MNHEY and SVGEGT. The CDR3 protein is CASSSSGGGGEQYF. The CDR3 DNA reads TGTGCCAGCAGTTCCTCCGGGGGAGGTGGCGAGCAGTACTTC.

The chain uses TRBV12-3 or TRBV12-4 and TRBJ2-1, with TRBD2 matching 11 bases. This CDR3 has 18 amino acids. V dropped 6 bases and J dropped 4; count of bases not matched to a gene: 14. The chain's CDR3 is CASSHTPRGLAVYNEQFF. CDR3 nucleotide sequence: TGTGCCAGCAGCCACACGCCCCGGGGACTAGCGGTATACAATGAGCAGTTCTTC.

This clonotype was counted between two and nine times. This rearrangement joins TRBV18 to TRBJ2-3; 8 positions agree with TRBD1. The length of the CDR3 is 16 residues. J was trimmed by 6 bases and V by 1 base; bases with no gene match: 9. The germline gives CDR1 KGHSH, CDR2 LQKENI. CDR3 in amino acids: CASSPRRNRGLDTQYF. For the CDR3, the DNA is TGTGCCAGCTCACCACGTCGTAACAGGGGGTTGGATACGCAGTATTTT.

In its sample, this clonotype was seen many times. This chain uses TRBV6-5 with TRBJ1-6; a weak D match, TRBD1 (6 bases). The ends were cut back, 2 bases at V and 9 bases at J, with 11 bases in the middle. Germline CDR1 MNHEY, CDR2 SVGAGI. The CDR3 extends over 14 amino acids. The CDR3 is CASSYQAGVSPLHF. In DNA, the CDR3 is TGTGCCAGCAGTTACCAGGCAGGGGTTTCACCCCTCCACTTT.

This clonotype came up a few times. The chain joins TRBV3-1 to TRBJ2-2; D might be TRBD1 (5 bases). This CDR3 is built from 15 residues. From germline, CDR1 is LGHDT and CDR2 YNNKEL (reference sequence). Trimming removed 0 bases at V and 1 base at J, with 6 bases between. CDR3 sequence reads: CASSQETENTGELFF. The CDR3 region has the DNA TGTGCCAGCAGCCAAGAGACAGAGAACACCGGGGAGCTGTTTTTT.

The chain combines TRBV5-1 with TRBJ1-1, with unresolved D. Germline assignment: CDR1 SGHRS and CDR2 YFSETQ. The CDR3 sequence is 17 residues long. Trimming stripped 0 bases from V and 0 bases from J, with 15 bases between. CDR3 sequence: CASSLAWAVRMNTEAFF. The CDR3 bases are TGCGCCAGCAGCTTGGCTTGGGCGGTGCGGATGAACACTGAAGCTTTCTTT.

This clonotype was picked up many times. The chain employs TRBV6-2 or TRBV6-3 and TRBJ2-1, with D perhaps matching TRBD2 (6 bases). V lost 0 bases, J lost 4 bases, and 10 bases lay in between. Germline V lookup: CDR1 MNHEY, CDR2 SVGEGT. The CDR3 sequence is 15 residues long. The CDR3: CASSYSSGAYNEQFF. The CDR3 coding sequence is TGTGCCAGCAGTTACTCTTCGGGAGCTTACAATGAGCAGTTCTTC.

The chain links TRBV20-1 to TRBJ1-1, with a tentative D call TRBD1 (5 bases). This CDR3 is 13 amino acids long. Germline V gene sequence: CDR1 DFQATT, CDR2 SNEGSKA (reference sequence). V was pared by 5 bases and J by 1 base, with 11 bases between. The DNA for the CDR3 is TGCAGTGCTGCCCAGACAGCGAACACTGAAGCTTTCTTT. Protein: CSAAQTANTEAFF.

This clonotype has more than one count but fewer than ten. This rearrangement joins TRBV4-2 to TRBJ1-2; D gene unclear. Germline V gene data show CDR1 as LGHNA and CDR2 as YNFKEQ. CDR3 size: 14 residues. V was pared by 1 base and J by 10 bases, with 16 bases between. As DNA, the CDR3 is TGTGCCAGCAGCCAAGTCAGTACCTCTATGATCTACACCTTC. Translating gives CASSQVSTSMIYTF.

This clonotype was recorded a few times. The J gene is TRBJ1-1, the V gene TRBV9; D not certain. Germline loops: CDR1 SGDLS, CDR2 YYNGEE. The V end was cut by 0 bases, the J end by 0 bases, with 9 bases between. This CDR3 spans 15 amino acids. Here the CDR3 reads CASSVVGSMNTEAFF. CDR3 nucleotides: TGTGCCAGCAGCGTAGTTGGGAGCATGAACACTGAAGCTTTCTTT.